These 18 T cell receptor beta chains were sequenced from one sample in a study of chemoradiotherapy in HPV16-positive cancers. Assay: immunoSEQ multiplex PCR; the TCRdb copy retains only in-frame clones and omits some. Here the sample spans more than 13,000 clones, 70% to 90% being singletons. Specimen: blood, collected from a patient who underwent chemoradiotherapy. The receptors shown here come from a human donor with HPV-associated anogenital cancer.

The chain joins TRBV29-1 to TRBJ2-7; TRBD1 might be the D (5 bases). This CDR3 has 12 residues. Trimming removed 5 bases from V and 3 bases from J, with 11 bases in between. Per the germline V gene, CDR1 is SQVTM and CDR2 is ANQGSEA. CDR3 nucleotide sequence: TGCAGCGTTAGGGGTCGGGTCTACGAGCAGTACTTC. Amino acids: CSVRGRVYEQYF.

The CDR3 bases are TGTGCCAGCAGCAAAAAAAATGGAATGGGGACAGGGAACGGACCCAAAGCTTTCTTT. This translates into CASSKKNGMGTGNGPKAFF. The chain is built from TRBV21-1 and TRBJ1-1; TRBD1 is the table's D call and was not checked against the DNA. TRBV21-1 is labeled a pseudogene. CDR3 length: 19 amino acids.

The gene calls are TRBV10-1 and TRBJ2-7, with 10 bases lining up with TRBD2. The CDR3 spans 13 residues. Germline V gene data show CDR1 as WNHNN and CDR2 as SYGVQD (reference sequence). The V segment lost 6 bases and the J segment 13 bases; nucleotides outside the gene matches: 12. CDR3 nucleotide sequence: TGCGCCAGCAGCGCAAGGACGACTAGCGGGTTATACTTC. Amino acid sequence: CASSARTTSGLYF.

The CDR3 DNA follows: TGTGCCAGCAGCCAAGGGGACAGGGGCGCCGGGGAGACCCAGTACTTC. It codes for CASSQGDRGAGETQYF. V is TRBV4-2 and J is TRBJ2-5, with TRBD1 identical over 10 bases. CDR1 LGHNA and CDR2 YNFKEQ come from the germline V gene. The V segment lost 1 base and the J segment 5 bases; nucleotides outside the gene matches: 7. The CDR3 totals 16 residues.

The J gene is TRBJ1-2, the V gene TRBV2; TRBD1 matches 9 bases. Germline V gene lookup returns CDR1 SNHLY and CDR2 FYNNEI. V lost 6 bases, J lost 2 bases, and 7 bases stayed unmatched. There are 15 residues in the CDR3. The chain's CDR3 is CASRRDRAANYGYTF. The CDR3 coding sequence is TGTGCCAGCAGGCGGGACAGGGCCGCAAACTATGGCTACACCTTC.

This clone occurred once. This chain joins TRBV27 and TRBJ2-7; D unclear. V lost 5 bases, J lost 7 bases, and 15 bases lay in between. Looked up from germline, CDR1 is MNHEY and CDR2 is SMNVEV (reference sequence). The CDR3 totals 13 residues. In DNA form, the CDR3 reads TGTGCCAGCAGTATCCGGGCCTTGGCGGAGCAGTACTTC. It yields the protein CASSIRALAEQYF.

V is TRBV27 and J is TRBJ1-2; possible D gene TRBD1, 5 bases. The V end was cut by 6 bases, the J end by 5 bases, with 13 bases between. Germline lookup yields CDR1 MNHEY and CDR2 SMNVEV (reference sequence). The CDR3 has 13 amino acids. The CDR3 protein is CASSRTQGYGYTF. As DNA, the CDR3 is TGTGCCAGCAGCCGAACCCAGGGATATGGCTACACCTTC.

V and J are TRBV19 and TRBJ2-7; TRBD1 matches at 8 bases. The V and J ends lost 5 bases and 3 bases, in that order; junction bases with no gene match: 9. The CDR3 is made up of 15 amino acids. Germline CDR1 reads LNHDA; CDR2 reads SQIVND (reference sequence). This chain's CDR3 is CASSLGQGVVYEQYF. The DNA for the CDR3 is TGTGCCAGTAGTCTTGGACAGGGAGTAGTCTACGAGCAGTACTTC. The variable domain in full, completed from reference TRBV19 and TRBJ2-7, reads DGGITQSPKYLFRKEGQNVTLSCEQNLNHDAMYWYRQDPGQGLRLIYYSQIVNDFQKGDIAEGYSVSREKKESFPLTVTSAQKNPTAFYLCASSLGQGVVYEQYFGPGTRLTVT.

The rearrangement uses TRBV4-1 and TRBJ1-2, with D uncertain. CDR3 size: 16 residues. From germline, CDR1 is MGHRA and CDR2 YSYEKL. Trimming removed 4 bases at V and 8 bases at J, with 23 bases between. The CDR3 nucleotides are TGCGCCAGCAGCCCGAGCCGGGGTCCGGAACTATACGGCTACACCTTC. Translating gives CASSPSRGPELYGYTF.

This chain links TRBV7-2 with TRBJ2-7; the D is unclear. Trimming took off 1 base at V and 4 bases at J, with 2 bases between the two ends. Germline values: CDR1 SGHTA, CDR2 FQGNSA. This CDR3 has 11 residues. CDR3 coding DNA: TGTGCCAGCAGCTTAGTTTACGAGCAGTACTTC. Encoded protein: CASSLVYEQYF.

The chain joins TRBV7-9 to TRBJ2-6; D tentatively fits TRBD1 or TRBD2 (6 bases each). The V gene lost 1 base and the J gene lost 0 bases, with 16 bases spanning the gap. Germline V CDR1 and CDR2: SEHNR, FQNEAQ (reference sequence). The CDR3 is made up of 19 amino acids. CDR3 in DNA: TGTGCCAGCAGCTTAGTGTTCGGGGGCGCGAGCTCTGGGGCCAACGTCCTGACTTTC. This encodes CASSLVFGGASSGANVLTF.

This clone appeared once. The chain combines TRBV19 with TRBJ1-2; possibly TRBD1 for D (5 bases). Germline V gives CDR1 LNHDA, CDR2 SQIVND (reference sequence). Trimming removed 6 bases at V and 4 bases at J, with 18 bases between. There are 15 residues in the CDR3. CDR3 sequence: CASRRDSTSFYGYTF. CDR3 coding DNA: TGTGCCAGTAGGAGAGACAGCACCTCCTTCTATGGCTACACCTTC.

J is TRBJ1-2 and V is TRBV5-4; D gene uncertain. V lost 2 bases and J 7 bases, leaving 15 bases between the germline ends. The CDR3 loop spans 14 amino acids. Germline V gene lookup returns CDR1 SGHNT and CDR2 YYREEE (reference sequence). CDR3 nucleotides: TGTGCCAGCAGCTTTCCCCGGGGTCCCGGTGGCTACACCTTC. Its translation is CASSFPRGPGGYTF.

The chain uses TRBV5-4 and TRBJ2-7, with TRBD2 matching over 16 bases. Per the germline V gene, CDR1 is SGHNT and CDR2 is YYREEE (reference sequence). V trimming: 4 bases; J trimming: 1 base; junction bases outside the gene matches: 2. This CDR3 has 16 amino acids. CDR3 protein: CASSEGLAGGSYEQYF. The DNA of the CDR3 is TGTGCCAGCAGCGAGGGACTAGCGGGAGGGTCCTACGAGCAGTACTTC.

This chain links TRBV2 with TRBJ2-1; D call uncertain. Trimming took 7 bases from V and 7 from J, leaving 11 bases between them. In germline, CDR1 is SNHLY, CDR2 FYNNEI. The CDR3 loop spans 12 amino acids. CDR3 sequence: CASTFMGNEQFF. CDR3 coding DNA: TGTGCCAGCACGTTTATGGGTAATGAGCAGTTCTTC.

This chain joins TRBV6-1 and TRBJ1-2; D is possibly TRBD1 (6 bases). The V gene lost 10 bases and the J gene lost 7 bases, with 19 bases spanning the gap. This CDR3 is 13 amino acids long. Looked up from germline, CDR1 is MNHNS and CDR2 is SASEGT. The CDR3 nucleotides are TGTGCCATCCGGGGGTTAGGACAGTTTGGCTACACCTTC. This gives the protein CAIRGLGQFGYTF.

V is TRBV5-1 and J is TRBJ2-5; the match to TRBD2 covers 11 bases. Germline loops: CDR1 SGHRS, CDR2 YFSETQ. V was clipped by 4 bases and J by 5 bases; unmatched bases: 13. This CDR3 spans 17 amino acids. CDR3 region: CASSLYGTSGAGETQYF. CDR3 DNA: TGCGCCAGCAGCCTTTACGGGACTAGCGGAGCGGGTGAGACCCAGTACTTC.

J is TRBJ2-5 and V is TRBV19; D may be TRBD1 or TRBD2 (5 bases each). Trimming shortened V by 3 bases and J by 0 bases, and 11 bases separated the two germline ends. Germline V CDR1 and CDR2: LNHDA, SQIVND (reference sequence). The CDR3 consists of 15 residues. The chain's CDR3 is CASSIGTVYQETQYF. The CDR3 nucleotides read TGTGCCAGTAGTATCGGGACCGTGTACCAAGAGACCCAGTACTTC. Combining the CDR3 with reference TRBV19 and TRBJ2-5 gives the whole variable domain DGGITQSPKYLFRKEGQNVTLSCEQNLNHDAMYWYRQDPGQGLRLIYYSQIVNDFQKGDIAEGYSVSREKKESFPLTVTSAQKNPTAFYLCASSIGTVYQETQYFGPGTRLLVL.